The sequence of this T cell receptor beta chain was determined in a study of T cell repertoires in cytomegalovirus infection. Trimming shortened V by 6 bases and J by 4 bases, and 21 bases separated the two germline ends. Germline V CDR1 and CDR2: SGHAT, FQDESV (reference sequence). The CDR3 length is 16 residues. One entry per CDR3 protein, called by TCRdb with MiXCR from the reads. Counted here are around 94,000 distinct CDR3 sequences, approximately 15% occurring once; the ten biggest clones make up 6.5% to 9.5%. Source material: PBMCs. The source of this sequence is a human donor in good health (CMV status not recorded). Some clones in this sample may be carry-over from other donors' samples. The rearrangement uses TRBV11-1 and TRBJ1-1, with D perhaps matching TRBD1 (6 bases). CDR3 sequence: CASSHRAGGVSTEAFF. Here the CDR3 DNA reads TGTGCCAGCAGTCACAGGGCAGGCGGCGTTAGCACTGAAGCTTTCTTT. The full variable domain, in which reference TRBV11-1 and TRBJ1-1 provide the parts outside the CDR3, is EAEVAQSPRYKITEKSQAVAFWCDPISGHATLYWYRQILGQGPELLVQFQDESVVDDSQLPKDRFSAERLKGVDSTLKIQPAELGDSAMYLCASSHRAGGVSTEAFFGQGTRLTVV.